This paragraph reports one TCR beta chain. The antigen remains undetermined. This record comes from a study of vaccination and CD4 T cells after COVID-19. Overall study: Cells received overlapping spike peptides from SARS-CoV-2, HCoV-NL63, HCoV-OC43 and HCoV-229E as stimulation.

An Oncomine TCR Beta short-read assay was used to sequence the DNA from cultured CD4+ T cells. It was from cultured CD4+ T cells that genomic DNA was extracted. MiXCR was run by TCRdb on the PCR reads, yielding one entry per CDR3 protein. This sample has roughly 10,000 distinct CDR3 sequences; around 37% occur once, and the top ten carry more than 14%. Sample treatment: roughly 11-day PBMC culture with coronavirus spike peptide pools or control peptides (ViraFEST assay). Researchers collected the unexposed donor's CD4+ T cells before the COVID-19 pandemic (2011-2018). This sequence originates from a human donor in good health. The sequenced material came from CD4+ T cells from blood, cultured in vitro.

The DNA of the CDR3 is TGTGCCACCAGTGATTCATGGGTCACCGGGGAGCTGTTTTTT. It translates to CATSDSWVTGELFF. The chain has TRBV24-1 and TRBJ2-2; no clear D. The CDR3 consists of 14 residues. The germline V and J ends were trimmed by 2 bases and 4 bases, with 7 bases remaining between them. Looked up from germline, CDR1 is KGHDR and CDR2 is SFDVKD.